Sequencing of this TCR beta chain was carried out in a study of cytomegalovirus exposure and HLA in healthy donors (TCRdb year 2017). Context from the whole study: An earlier analysis of some 600 of the donors reported 276 Gb of sequence data and 117 million unique TCR beta sequences obtained from about 180 million T cells. The study aimed to test whether signatures of past pathogen exposure could be identified by cataloging public T cell receptors. Donor age, sex, ethnicity and CMV serostatus were compiled alongside the repertoire data. All discovery cohort repertoires had been generated using a single sequencing platform. A later genetic analysis used genome-wide SNP genotypes for about 65% of the roughly 670 donors, treating that subset as a discovery cohort. An early release that covered about 600 HLA-typed donors contained around 300 gigabases of sequencing data and around 85 million unique TCR sequences. Of the 398 genotyped donors, approximately 80% fell in the genetic ancestry cluster associated with self-reported Caucasian donors. To study patterns of TCR occurrence, a later analysis re-analyzed previously published TCR beta repertoires from more than 550 donors and added high-resolution HLA genotyping. The study profiled the T cell repertoires of hundreds of subjects by immunosequencing and related them to cytomegalovirus serostatus. The later analysis used no new phenotypic data to find candidate immune exposures, relying instead on TCR beta sequences and their occurrence across donors. Class I and class II HLA loci were covered by the typing at four-digit resolution. Among 350 to 400 genotyped donors of the cohort, an average of around 240,000 unique TCR beta nucleotide sequences were sequenced per donor, about a sixth of them non-productive. Four or five DR-DQ haplotypes were handled as single units for association and clustering because linkage in the cohort was strong. To predict cytomegalovirus infection status, the study combined high-throughput TCR immunosequencing, statistical association of individual TCRs with disease status, and machine learning. The number of donors typed differed by locus, with roughly 629-640 for A, B, C, DRB1 and DQB1, roughly 550 for DQA1, approximately 570 for DPA1, and some 470 for DPB1. In addition to the first cohort of 666 subjects, a separate validation cohort of around 110 different subjects was used. An earlier analysis of 587 of the donors applied high-throughput TCR beta sequencing to assess whether each TCR beta V gene segment acted as functional or pseudogenic. Broad study findings and their caveats: The classifier was reported to diagnose cytomegalovirus status with high specificity and sensitivity in both the original cohort and the validation cohort. In vitro tests confirmed that a few of the cytomegalovirus-associated TCR beta chains recognize cytomegalovirus antigens. A further reported finding was that TCR beta sequences accurately predicted the HLA-A and HLA-B alleles for most subjects in the first cohort. A total of around 150 TCR beta chains were listed by the study as associated with cytomegalovirus. Most TCR sequences were seen in very few donors, while some public TCRs were found in many individuals. This cohort had only TCR beta chains sequenced, and the lack of alpha or paired-chain data limited which features could be detected. When HLA alleles, especially DR and DQ, strongly co-occurred, attributing TCR associations to individual alleles was difficult. About 15 rarely observed V segments, including chromosome 9 orphons, were excluded from the earlier analysis of several hundred of the donors because counts were too low. V-gene and J-gene trimming of TCR beta chains was associated with a missense DCLRE1C variant in a later genetic analysis, and the association was replicated in an independent cohort. A later analysis found that TCR association rates varied across HLA loci, with DRB1 alleles showing the most associated TCRs and HLA-C alleles the fewest. A cluster of highly shared sequence variants was judged likely to be a technical artifact of the sequencing pipeline. According to a later analysis, most CMV-associated TCR beta chains appeared to be HLA-restricted, and the HLA associations seemed to be driven largely by CMV exposure. The only immune exposure information available for the cohort was CMV serostatus. According to the authors, the approach could potentially be generalized to other disease states and immunological phenotypes. Because HLA typing was unavailable for some donors at each locus, only the typed subset was used in association tests. In an earlier analysis of some 500 of the donors, most TCR beta V segments appeared in productive rearrangements about 90% or about 30% of the time, broadly matching IMGT annotations. At a false discovery rate of 0.05, a later analysis linked under 20,000 TCR beta sequences to specific HLA alleles. Compared with the approximately 720-donor mean, donors in an Asian-associated ancestry cluster had fewer N-insertions in productive TCRs, according to a later genetic analysis. Correlated functional status among segregating V segments might reflect linkage disequilibrium, but an unknown experimental factor could not be ruled out. In a later analysis, HLA-associated TCR beta chains were found to be more clonally expanded and to have lower generation probabilities than equally common non-associated chains. A later analysis reported that several top co-occurrence clusters appeared linked to parvovirus B19, influenza, CMV and Epstein-Barr virus. Roughly uniform sequencing depth across donors was assumed in presence/absence analyses, although this assumption may not hold.

On this clone: The clone's antigen remains unknown. Per-base quality was not reported, and no clone a single base away is much larger than it.

In total, 630 or so healthy bone marrow donors made up the cohort. At the time of sampling, every cohort member was nominally healthy, though immune exposures that went unrecorded were likely present. The donor was CMV seropositive and belonged to the group of over 250 seropositive cohort members. Every donor gave a peripheral blood sample, and the peripheral blood mononuclear cells from that sample were used for TCR beta sequencing. The Qiagen DNeasy Blood Extraction Kit was used to extract genomic DNA from the blood cell samples. The method was the immunoSEQ multiplex PCR assay. The multiplex PCR relied on a mix of 60 forward primers for TCR Vbeta segments and 13 reverse primers for TCR Jbeta segments. The CDR3 region of rearranged TCR beta genes was amplified from genomic DNA by a multiplex PCR assay. Amplified TCR beta libraries were sequenced as 87-base-pair reads on the Illumina HiSeq System. Under the source paper's analysis protocol: A later analysis counted approximately 74 million unique TCR beta chains across the roughly 700 repertoires, and some 12 million of these chains were shared by at least two donors. A nearest-neighbor algorithm error-corrected the raw reads and collapsed the reads into unique sequences, merging closely related sequences to remove PCR and sequencing errors. Alignment of CDR3 sequences to IMGT reference sequences was used to assign V, D and J gene segments. For a sequence to be retained, a match of at least six nucleotides was required to both a V gene segment and a J gene segment. A rearrangement was called productive if the CDR3 had no stop codons and remained in frame with V and J, and every other rearrangement was called non-productive. CDR3 was defined by IMGT convention, running from the second conserved V-encoded cysteine to the conserved J-encoded phenylalanine. Sequences without an unambiguous match to a single V gene segment were excluded from the earlier analysis of 587 of the donors. An earlier analysis of several hundred of the donors classified V segments as functional when productive rearrangements were above 56.7% and as segregating when the standard deviation between donors was above 5%. A statistical classification framework was developed to diagnose cytomegalovirus status using the catalog of TCR beta chain sequences. V and J gene assignment, in a later analysis, came from comparing TCR nucleotide sequences with IMGT/GENE-DB human TR gene sequences. The TCRdist pipeline was used in a later analysis to assign CDR3 sequences and most-parsimonious VDJ recombination scenarios. A later analysis defined each TCR beta chain by its CDR3 amino acid sequence plus V-gene family, and excluded reads lacking a unique V-gene family. In a later analysis, 450 to 600 highly shared, low-generation-probability nucleotide sequences were removed to address suspected cross-contamination and a sequencing artifact. In a later analysis, a clonal expansion index was calculated for each public chain from normalized within-repertoire ranks of inferred template counts. Generation probabilities in a later analysis came from a VDJ recombination model fitted to out-of-frame rearrangements, and those results were checked against IGoR. Hypergeometric tests were used in a later analysis to score TCR-TCR, TCR-HLA and TCR-CMV co-occurrence, with a repertoire-size bias correction applied to the TCR pairs. False discovery rates were estimated in a later analysis by permuting HLA or CMV assignments 20 times. In a later analysis, co-occurring TCRs were grouped using DBSCAN, with TCRdist sequence similarity added in when clustering inside HLA-allele-positive subsets. Repertoires with fewer than 30,000 or more than 120,000 public chains were left out of co-occurrence clustering, as were five repertoires with anomalous nucleotide sharing. What TCRdb holds here is the immuneACCESS table cut down to in-frame rearrangements. Part of the clones is not present; checked against another copy, under half of the missing clones reflect an unresolved V gene, and the others are unexplained. Clone size and the V and J calls come from that table; the DNA yielded D and trimming. The sample table holds just over 150,000 clones, of which around 80% were seen once. The ten largest clonotypes hold 6.3% of the sample.

Sequenced material: PBMCs. This receptor was obtained from a male donor in good health and CMV-seropositive.

The CDR3 protein: CASSMDLSYEQYF. DNA sequence: TGCGCCAGCAGCATGGACTTATCCTACGAGCAGTACTTC. This sequence uses TRBV5-1 and TRBJ2-7; a tentative D call is TRBD2 (5 bases match). At the junction V is shortened by 4 bases and J by 1 base, with 9 bases in between. The CDR3 runs 13 residues from the cysteine to the phenylalanine. Just the 39-base CDR3 DNA is kept, in frame starting at base 1. Per the germline V gene, SGHRS is the CDR1 and YFSETQ is the CDR2.